These 14 T cell receptor beta chains came from one sample sequenced in a study of cytomegalovirus exposure and HLA in healthy donors. The PCR contained 60 Vbeta and 13 Jbeta primers. TCRdb's table, derived via immunoSEQ multiplex PCR, lists solely in-frame clones and lacks some. This table has approximately 240,000 clones, more than 75% appearing once. Sequencing used PBMCs. The receptors stem from a woman in her thirties or forties in good health and CMV-seropositive.

This chain uses TRBV4-2 with TRBJ2-5; a weak D match, TRBD2 (6 bases). Trimming took 1 base from V and 5 from J, leaving 20 bases between them. The CDR3 is 17 amino acids. Germline V CDR1 and CDR2: LGHNA, YNFKEQ. The CDR3 region has the DNA TGTGCCAGCAGCCAAGCTGCCGGTAGGCGGGGAGATGAGACCCAGTACTTC. Translating gives CASSQAAGRRGDETQYF.

There are a few counts of this clone. The V and J genes are TRBV10-3 and TRBJ2-1; 9 bases are shared with TRBD2. The CDR3 spans 15 residues. Trimming took 4 bases from V and 2 from J; bases not matched to a gene: 3. Per germline, CDR1 ENHRY and CDR2 SYGVKD. CDR3 DNA sequence: TGTGCCATCAGTGTCGCGGGGGGGCCCTACAATGAGCAGTTCTTC. Protein: CAISVAGGPYNEQFF.

This chain connects TRBV2 to TRBJ2-1; D might be TRBD2 (5 bases). V was shortened by 8 bases and J by 9 bases, with 8 bases between the two germline ends. The CDR3 sequence is 10 residues long. Germline V gene data show CDR1 as SNHLY and CDR2 as FYNNEI. Here the CDR3 reads CASVEGEQFF. CDR3 nucleotide sequence: TGTGCCAGCGTAGAGGGTGAGCAGTTCTTC.

This chain joins TRBV6-1 and TRBJ1-5; D gene unclear. The CDR3 runs to 13 residues. The V end was cut by 6 bases, the J end by 1 base, with 7 bases between. CDR1 and CDR2 from the germline V gene are MNHNS and SASEGT. The CDR3 spells CASSPRSNQPQHF. DNA of the CDR3: TGTGCCAGCAGCCCCCGGAGCAATCAGCCCCAGCATTTT.

This clone was counted a single time. CDR3 nucleotides: TGTGCCAGCAGCCCTGGGACAGGGAGTTCACCCCTCCACTTT. The encoded protein is CASSPGTGSSPLHF. The rearrangement uses TRBV5-4 and TRBJ1-6; the match to TRBD1 covers 9 bases. V shed 4 bases and J 9 bases; nucleotides not matched to a gene: 5. The CDR3 spans 14 residues. Germline V gene sequence: CDR1 SGHNT, CDR2 YYREEE (reference sequence).

V and J are TRBV19 and TRBJ2-1; D might be TRBD1 (7 bases). This CDR3 is built from 16 residues. Germline CDR1 LNHDA, CDR2 SQIVND (reference sequence). V shed 6 bases and J shed 0 bases, with 15 bases lying between them. CDR3 sequence reads: CASSPGGSVSYNEQFF. DNA for the CDR3: TGTGCCAGTAGCCCAGGGGGGTCTGTCTCCTACAATGAGCAGTTCTTC. The variable domain in full, completed from reference TRBV19 and TRBJ2-1, reads DGGITQSPKYLFRKEGQNVTLSCEQNLNHDAMYWYRQDPGQGLRLIYYSQIVNDFQKGDIAEGYSVSREKKESFPLTVTSAQKNPTAFYLCASSPGGSVSYNEQFFGPGTRLTVL.

The chain recombines TRBV19 with TRBJ1-4; D perhaps matches TRBD1 (5 bases). Germline V gene lookup returns CDR1 LNHDA and CDR2 SQIVND (reference sequence). There are 14 residues in the CDR3. V shed 1 base and J shed 5 bases, with 8 bases lying between them. DNA of the CDR3: TGTGCCAGTAGTATAGGGCAGGGAAATGAAAAACTGTTTTTT. It specifies CASSIGQGNEKLFF. The full variable domain, in which reference TRBV19 and TRBJ1-4 provide the parts outside the CDR3, is DGGITQSPKYLFRKEGQNVTLSCEQNLNHDAMYWYRQDPGQGLRLIYYSQIVNDFQKGDIAEGYSVSREKKESFPLTVTSAQKNPTAFYLCASSIGQGNEKLFFGSGTQLSVL.

The CDR3, as DNA: TGTGCCATCGCTAACCGACAGAATGAGCAGTTCTTC. This sequence encodes CAIANRQNEQFF. This chain connects TRBV6-1 to TRBJ2-1, with a weak D call TRBD1 (5 bases). CDR3 length: 12 amino acids. Per the germline V gene, CDR1 is MNHNS and CDR2 is SASEGT. V was trimmed by 10 bases and J by 7 bases, leaving 14 bases between them.

This chain uses TRBV21-1 with TRBJ1-1. TRBV21-1 is listed as a pseudogene. CDR3 length: 18 residues. The CDR3 DNA is TGTGCCAGCAGCGATCAGGAGGGACCCCAGGATAGGGTCACTGAAGCTTTCTTT. Amino acid sequence: CASSDQEGPQDRVTEAFF.

This sequence joins TRBV6-5 and TRBJ1-2; 7 positions agree with TRBD1. The ends lost 7 bases at V and 5 bases at J; junction bases unmatched: 7. The length of the CDR3 is 13 residues. From germline, CDR1 is MNHEY and CDR2 SVGAGI. Written as DNA, the CDR3 is TGTGCCAGCACAGGGGGGAGCCCTTATGGCTACACCTTC. The encoded protein is CASTGGSPYGYTF.

This sequence joins TRBV6-1 and TRBJ2-3; D may be TRBD1 (5 bases). This CDR3 spans 14 amino acids. Germline loops: CDR1 MNHNS, CDR2 SASEGT. The V end was cut by 9 bases, the J end by 0 bases, with 13 bases between. The CDR3 protein is CASKNGASTDTQYF. Written as DNA, the CDR3 is TGTGCCAGTAAGAATGGGGCTAGCACAGATACGCAGTATTTT.

This chain joins TRBV18 and TRBJ1-2; no clear D. V lost 5 bases to trimming and J lost 8 bases, with 15 bases between them. Germline V gene lookup returns CDR1 KGHSH and CDR2 LQKENI. The CDR3 length is 13 residues. The CDR3 is CASSVQLSKGYTF. The CDR3 DNA reads TGTGCCAGCTCAGTACAGCTGAGCAAGGGCTACACCTTC.

The V call is TRBV9, the J call TRBJ2-3; TRBD1 matches at 9 bases. The CDR3 length is 16 residues. Germline V gene data show CDR1 as SGDLS and CDR2 as YYNGEE. The J segment lost 0 bases and the V segment lost 4 bases, leaving 6 bases of the junction unmatched. CDR3 bases: TGTGCCAGCAGCCCTACTGGGACAGGGAGCACAGATACGCAGTATTTT. Protein product: CASSPTGTGSTDTQYF. Looking up the rest from reference TRBV9 and TRBJ2-3 gives the full variable domain: DSGVTQTPKHLITATGQRVTLRCSPRSGDLSVYWYQQSLDQGLQFLIQYYNGEERAKGNILERFSAQQFPDLHSELNLSSLELGDSALYFCASSPTGTGSTDTQYFGPGTRLTVL.

V usage is TRBV5-1 and J usage is TRBJ2-3; maybe TRBD2 (6 bases). The CDR3 loop spans 16 amino acids. V lost 2 bases to trimming and J lost 0 bases, with 13 bases between them. Germline assignment: CDR1 SGHRS and CDR2 YFSETQ. The CDR3, as DNA: TGCGCCAGCAGCTTCGGTGGCGGGACCAGCACAGATACGCAGTATTTT. It encodes CASSFGGGTSTDTQYF.